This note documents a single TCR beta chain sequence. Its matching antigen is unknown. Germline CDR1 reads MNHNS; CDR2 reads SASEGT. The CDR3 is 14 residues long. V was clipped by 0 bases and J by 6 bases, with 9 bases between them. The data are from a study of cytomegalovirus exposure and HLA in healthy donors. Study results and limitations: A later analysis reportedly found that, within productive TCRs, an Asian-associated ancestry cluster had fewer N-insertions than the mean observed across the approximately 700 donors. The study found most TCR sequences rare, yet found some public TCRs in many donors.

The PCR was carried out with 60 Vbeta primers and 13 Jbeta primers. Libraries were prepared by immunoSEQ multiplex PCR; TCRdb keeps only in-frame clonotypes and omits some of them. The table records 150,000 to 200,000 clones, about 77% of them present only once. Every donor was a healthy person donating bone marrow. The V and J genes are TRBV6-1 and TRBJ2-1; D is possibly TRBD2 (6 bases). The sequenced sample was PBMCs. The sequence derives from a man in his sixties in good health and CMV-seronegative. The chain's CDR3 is CASSEAGGTNEQFF. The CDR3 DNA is TGTGCCAGCAGTGAAGCAGGCGGGACCAATGAGCAGTTCTTC.